Following are 3 T cell receptor beta chains from one sample sequenced in a study of blood T cell repertoires in COVID-19. Clones were read by immunoSEQ multiplex PCR, and TCRdb kept only the in-frame ones, dropping some. The sample holds a few hundred thousand clones, roughly 80% seen once. Specimen: peripheral blood. The receptors derive from a woman aged 55-69 years with acute or convalescent COVID-19.

The chain combines TRBV2 with TRBJ1-5, with 10 bases matching TRBD1. There are 15 residues in the CDR3. With V trimmed by 6 bases and J by 3 bases, 5 bases remained unmatched. The germline V gene encodes CDR1 SNHLY and CDR2 FYNNEI. In DNA form, the CDR3 reads TGTGCCAGCAGAGAGGGACAGGGGAACAATCAGCCCCAGCATTTT. Its translation is CASREGQGNNQPQHF.

The rearrangement joins TRBV5-4 to TRBJ2-5; D call uncertain. Germline values: CDR1 SGHNT, CDR2 YYREEE (reference sequence). The germline V and J ends were trimmed by 4 bases and 5 bases, with 18 bases remaining between them. The CDR3 spans 15 residues. The CDR3, as DNA: TGTGCCAGCAGCCCTCCGGGTGCGGCCCGGGAGACCCAGTACTTC. Amino acid sequence: CASSPPGAARETQYF.

This chain joins TRBV27 and TRBJ2-5; D is unclear. CDR3 size: 14 residues. The germline gives CDR1 MNHEY, CDR2 SMNVEV (reference sequence). V was shortened by 5 bases and J by 5 bases, with 15 bases between the two germline ends. The CDR3 reads CASSLTRSWETQYF. The CDR3 bases are TGTGCCAGCAGTCTAACTCGAAGCTGGGAGACCCAGTACTTC.